Listed below are T cell receptor beta chains from one sample, sequenced in a study of lymphopenia after photon versus proton radiotherapy. Only in-frame clones appear in the TCRdb table, and some are missing; sequencing was by immunoSEQ multiplex PCR. The profile shows around 59,000 clones, about 88% of them singletons. The sequenced sample was peripheral blood, obtained from a patient treated with proton-based radiotherapy. These receptor sequences come from a man aged 60-69 years with pancreatic cancer. Both conserved end residues are part of each CDR3. The D gene is left open where the match is weak. Only part of the rows carry a size: once, few, many, or a class if the clone is expanded.

DNA	CDR3	size	V	J	D
TGTGCCAGCAGTTTGGAGATCAATACCTATGAGCAGTTCTTC	CASSLEINTYEQFF	-	TRBV28	TRBJ2-1	-
TGTGCCAGCAGTTTAAGGGGGGCCGTTGGCTACACCTTC	CASSLRGAVGYTF	-	TRBV28	TRBJ1-2	-
TGTGCCAGCAGCTTATCAGCAGGGCCCACAGATACGCAGTATTTT	CASSLSAGPTDTQYF	few	TRBV11-2	TRBJ2-3	-
TGTGCCACCTCCCCGGGACAGGGGCCTATCGACACCTTC	CATSPGQGPIDTF	-	TRBV25-1	TRBJ1-2	TRBD1
TGTGCCAGCAGCCCGGAGACAGGAATCAAAAACATTCAGTACTTC	CASSPETGIKNIQYF	once	TRBV5-4	TRBJ2-4	-
TGCGCCAGCAGTGCTGCGGGAGCTCCGGATGAGCAGTTCTTC	CASSAAGAPDEQFF	-	TRBV10-1	TRBJ2-1	TRBD2
TGTGCCAGCAGCGTAGCGGCGGGACCGAACACCGGGGAGCTGTTTTTT	CASSVAAGPNTGELFF	-	TRBV9	TRBJ2-2	-
TGTGCCAGCAGCCAAACTCTAGCGGGAGGGCCGAAGGGAGGGGAGCTGTTTTTT	CASSQTLAGGPKGGELFF	-	TRBV4-2	TRBJ2-2	TRBD2
TGTGCCAGCAGCTCAATAAGTAGGGTGCTCTCCAGCGAGCAGTACTTC	CASSSISRVLSSEQYF	-	TRBV14	TRBJ2-7	-
TGTGCCAGCAGGTCGAACACCGGGGAGCTGTTTTTT	CASRSNTGELFF	-	TRBV7-9	TRBJ2-2	-
TGTGCCAGCGACGGGGGAGGCTGGTGGAACACTGAAGCTTTCTTT	CASDGGGWWNTEAFF	-	TRBV6-1	TRBJ1-1	-
TGTGCCAGCAGTTTAACGTCAGGACCTACAGATACGCAGTATTTT	CASSLTSGPTDTQYF	-	TRBV28	TRBJ2-3	-
TGTGCCAGTAGAAAACAGGGGTGGGACAATCAGCCCCAGCATTTT	CASRKQGWDNQPQHF	-	TRBV19	TRBJ1-5	TRBD1
TGTGCCAGCAAACCGACAGAGCTCCCCTATGGCTACACCTTC	CASKPTELPYGYTF	-	TRBV2	TRBJ1-2	-